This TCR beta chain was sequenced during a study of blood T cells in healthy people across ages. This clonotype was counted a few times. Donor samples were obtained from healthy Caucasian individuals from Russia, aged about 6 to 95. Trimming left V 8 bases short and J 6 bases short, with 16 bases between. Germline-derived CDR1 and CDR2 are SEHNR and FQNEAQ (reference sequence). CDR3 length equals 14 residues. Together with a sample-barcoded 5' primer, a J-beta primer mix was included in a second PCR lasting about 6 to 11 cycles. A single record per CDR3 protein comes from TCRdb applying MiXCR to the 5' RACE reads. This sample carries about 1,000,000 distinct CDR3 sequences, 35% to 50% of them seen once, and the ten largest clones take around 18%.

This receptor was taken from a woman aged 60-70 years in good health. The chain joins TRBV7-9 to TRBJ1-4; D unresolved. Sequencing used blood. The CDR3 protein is CASGRWGGDEKLFF. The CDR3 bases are TGTGCCAGCGGTCGATGGGGAGGCGATGAAAAACTGTTTTTT.